One sample yielded the 25 T cell receptor beta chains listed below, sequenced in a study of cytomegalovirus exposure and HLA in healthy donors. Amplification used 60 Vbeta primers and 13 Jbeta primers. Repertoires were generated with immunoSEQ multiplex PCR, while TCRdb's copy carries only in-frame clones and drops some. In total, the table holds 80,000 to 100,000 clones. The sequencing input was PBMCs. The receptors here all came from a woman in her 30s in good health and CMV-seronegative.

This rearrangement joins TRBV10-3 to TRBJ1-3; perhaps TRBD1 as D (6 bases). V dropped 5 bases and J dropped 0 bases, with 26 bases sitting between them. The germline V gene encodes CDR1 ENHRY and CDR2 SYGVKD. The CDR3 has 20 amino acids. CDR3 in amino acids: CAISTLSAPQGSSSGNTIYF. CDR3 in DNA: TGTGCCATCAGTACCCTCTCCGCTCCTCAGGGGTCCAGCTCTGGAAACACCATATATTTT.

The chain joins TRBV18 to TRBJ2-7; perhaps TRBD1 as D (6 bases). The CDR3 extends over 15 amino acids. The V end was cut by 3 bases, the J end by 2 bases, with 14 bases between. Per germline, CDR1 KGHSH and CDR2 LQKENI. The CDR3 DNA is TGTGCCAGCTCACCCGATTCGCAGGGGACCTACGAGCAGTACTTC. It encodes CASSPDSQGTYEQYF.

V usage is TRBV2 and J usage is TRBJ2-1, with D possibly TRBD2 on 6 matching bases. Deletions cut 7 bases from V and 2 bases from J, with 12 bases between. This CDR3 region has 14 residues. Germline-derived CDR1 and CDR2 are SNHLY and FYNNEI. The CDR3 protein is CASIPRGAYNEQFF. DNA of the CDR3: TGTGCCAGCATCCCGCGGGGTGCCTACAATGAGCAGTTCTTC.

The J gene is TRBJ2-5, the V gene TRBV5-4; tentatively, D is TRBD2 (5 bases). The DNA end is a closer match to TRBJ2-7, so the J assignment may be wrong. This CDR3 comprises 14 residues. Germline assignment: CDR1 SGHNT and CDR2 YYREEE (reference sequence). The CDR3 reads CASSFSSGRYEQYF. The CDR3 nucleotides are TGTGCCAGCAGCTTTTCGAGCGGCCGGTACGAGCAGTACTTC.

Of note for this clone: Relative to the germline gene, one junction end is altered; a read error may explain this. The chain recombines TRBV7-7 with TRBJ2-2; tentative D call: TRBD2 (6 bases). The CDR3 is 19 amino acids. Germline CDR1 reads SSHAT; CDR2 reads FNYEAQ (reference sequence). The CDR3 bases are TGTGCTAGCAGCTTACTGATGAAGGGGCGGGACGCGAACACCGGGGAGCTGTTTTTT. Translated: CASSLLMKGRDANTGELFF.

The chain recombines TRBV28 with TRBJ2-3; 7 bases fit TRBD2. Germline CDR1 reads MDHEN; CDR2 reads SYDVKM. V shed 4 bases, J shed 0 bases, and the junction held 16 bases outside the gene matches. The CDR3 runs 19 residues. DNA of the CDR3: TGTGCCAGCAGTTCCCACACTATGTCGGGCGGGAGTAGCACAGATACGCAGTATTTT. It specifies CASSSHTMSGGSSTDTQYF.

This chain links TRBV9 with TRBJ2-2; D gene uncertain. Germline-derived CDR1 and CDR2 are SGDLS and YYNGEE. The ends were cut back, 2 bases at V and 1 base at J, with 9 bases in the middle. The CDR3 spans 15 residues. CDR3 sequence (DNA): TGTGCCAGCAGCGTCGGAACAGTGAACACCGGGGAGCTGTTTTTT. Translating it yields CASSVGTVNTGELFF.

The rearrangement joins TRBV29-1 to TRBJ1-1; D is unclear. V was shortened by 4 bases and J by 3 bases, with 6 bases between the two germline ends. This CDR3 region has 11 residues. CDR1 and CDR2 (germline): SQVTM, ANQGSEA. CDR3 in amino acids: CSVVTDTEAFF. In DNA form, the CDR3 reads TGCAGCGTTGTAACAGACACTGAAGCTTTCTTT.

V is TRBV5-1 and J is TRBJ2-7, with 9 bases aligning to TRBD1. The CDR3 extends over 15 amino acids. Germline CDR1 and CDR2: SGHRS and YFSETQ. The V segment lost 4 bases and the J segment 3 bases; nucleotides outside the gene matches: 8. The CDR3 region is CASSPGTGPHYEQYF. The CDR3 coding sequence is TGCGCCAGCAGCCCAGGGACAGGGCCACACTACGAGCAGTACTTC.

J is TRBJ2-2 and V is TRBV28, with 7 bases that match TRBD2. V lost 1 base, J lost 4 bases, and 6 bases stayed unmatched. The germline gives CDR1 MDHEN, CDR2 SYDVKM. This CDR3 contains 16 residues. DNA for the CDR3: TGTGCCAGCAGTTTATACCCGCGCGGGAGCACCGGGGAGCTGTTTTTT. Residues: CASSLYPRGSTGELFF. Together with reference TRBV28 and TRBJ2-2, the CDR3 gives the full variable domain: DVKVTQSSRYLVKRTGEKVFLECVQDMDHENMFWYRQDPGLGLRLIYFSYDVKMKEKGDIPEGYSVSREKKERFSLILESASTNQTSMYLCASSLYPRGSTGELFFGEGSRLTVL.

This chain connects TRBV28 to TRBJ1-1, with no clear D. This CDR3 comprises 15 residues. Trimming removed 0 bases at V and 2 bases at J, with 10 bases between. From germline, CDR1 is MDHEN and CDR2 SYDVKM. The CDR3 is CASSLWIGFNTEAFF. CDR3 nucleotides: TGTGCCAGCAGTTTATGGATCGGGTTTAACACTGAAGCTTTCTTT.

The CDR3 region is CASSPQTGGTYEQYF. CDR3 sequence (DNA): TGTGCCAGCTCACCACAGACAGGGGGGACCTACGAGCAGTACTTC. V and J are TRBV18 and TRBJ2-7; TRBD1 matches at 9 bases. The CDR3 has 15 amino acids. The J segment lost 2 bases and the V segment lost 1 base, leaving 3 bases of the junction unmatched. Per the germline V gene, CDR1 is KGHSH and CDR2 is LQKENI.

The chain is built from TRBV30 and TRBJ2-1; 7 nucleotides line up with TRBD1. CDR1 is GTSNPN, CDR2 SVGIG, per germline (reference sequence). This CDR3 contains 12 residues. V lost 8 bases and J lost 5; bases outside the gene matches: 6. In DNA form, the CDR3 reads TGTGCCGGAGCGACAGGGAACAATGAGCAGTTCTTC. Its translation: CAGATGNNEQFF.

This chain connects TRBV30 to TRBJ1-1; no clear D. CDR1 is GTSNPN, CDR2 SVGIG, per germline (reference sequence). V gave up 2 bases and J gave up 5 bases, with 18 bases separating them. The CDR3 has 15 amino acids. CDR3 nucleotides: TGTGCCTGGAGTATTGTAGGGAAGGGAGGGACTGAAGCTTTCTTT. It encodes CAWSIVGKGGTEAFF.

V is TRBV11-2 and J is TRBJ1-1, with D uncertain. Trimming removed 0 bases from V and 1 base from J, with 6 bases in between. Germline V gene lookup returns CDR1 SGHAT and CDR2 FQNNGV. The CDR3 sequence is 14 residues long. This CDR3 is CASSLDYGNTEAFF. The DNA of the CDR3 is TGTGCCAGCAGCTTAGATTACGGGAACACTGAAGCTTTCTTT. The entire variable domain, with the rest obtained from reference TRBV11-2 and TRBJ1-1, is as follows: EAGVAQSPRYKIIEKRQSVAFWCNPISGHATLYWYQQILGQGPKLLIQFQNNGVVDDSQLPKDRFSAERLKGVDSTLKIQPAKLEDSAVYLCASSLDYGNTEAFFGQGTRLTVV.

The chain carries TRBV6-1 and TRBJ2-5; 7 bases line up with TRBD2. The CDR3 sequence is 15 residues long. The germline gives CDR1 MNHNS, CDR2 SASEGT. V was clipped by 7 bases and J by 2 bases; unmatched bases: 10. The CDR3 sequence: CASTPGLVGQETQYF. The CDR3 coding sequence is TGTGCCAGCACCCCTGGACTAGTTGGGCAAGAGACCCAGTACTTC.

The genes are TRBV7-9 and TRBJ2-2; 8 bases line up with TRBD1. CDR1 and CDR2 from the germline V gene are SEHNR and FQNEAQ (reference sequence). Unmatched junction bases numbered 3, after V lost 3 bases and J lost 3 bases. The CDR3 runs 15 residues. The CDR3 region has the DNA TGTGCCAGCAGCTTTATGGACAGGGACACCGGGGAGCTGTTTTTT. Encoded protein: CASSFMDRDTGELFF.

The chain links TRBV28 to TRBJ2-1; 12 positions match TRBD2. The germline V gene encodes CDR1 MDHEN and CDR2 SYDVKM. The junction had 12 bases not matched to a gene; V was cut back by 4 bases and J by 5 bases. This CDR3 contains 18 residues. The CDR3 DNA follows: TGTGCCAGCAGTTATTTCCTAGGTTCTAGCGGGAGGGACAATGAGCAGTTCTTC. Its translation: CASSYFLGSSGRDNEQFF.

The chain uses TRBV29-1 and TRBJ2-7; D possibly corresponds to TRBD2 (6 bases). The V gene's germline CDR1 is SQVTM and CDR2 ANQGSEA. The CDR3 extends over 14 amino acids. V was pared by 6 bases and J by 4 bases, with 19 bases between. CDR3 sequence reads: CSVLTGLVTYEQYF. CDR3 DNA sequence: TGCAGCGTCCTGACGGGACTGGTGACATACGAGCAGTACTTC.

The V and J genes are TRBV11-2 and TRBJ1-2; D remains ambiguous. CDR3 length: 16 residues. The germline CDR1 and CDR2 sequences are SGHAT and FQNNGV. V was clipped by 1 base and J by 4 bases, with 16 bases between them. CDR3 coding DNA: TGTGCCAGCAGCTTAGTCGGCGGCCACCCGGGCTATGGCTACACCTTC. Translating it yields CASSLVGGHPGYGYTF.

V is TRBV9 and J is TRBJ2-2; 8 nucleotides agree with TRBD2. The CDR3 is made up of 16 amino acids. Germline trimming cut 4 bases from V and 1 base from J; bases unmatched to any gene: 6. CDR1 is SGDLS, CDR2 YYNGEE, per germline. The CDR3 DNA reads TGTGCCAGCAGCCCCCAACTAGCGGAGAACACCGGGGAGCTGTTTTTT. Amino acids: CASSPQLAENTGELFF.

The rearrangement links TRBV29-1 to TRBJ1-1, with D uncertain. CDR1 and CDR2 (germline): SQVTM, ANQGSEA. CDR3 length: 13 amino acids. The V gene lost 2 bases and the J gene lost 1 base, with 8 bases spanning the gap. The CDR3 loop is CSVETTKNTEAFF. DNA for the CDR3: TGCAGCGTTGAAACGACAAAGAACACTGAAGCTTTCTTT.

The V call is TRBV5-4, the J call TRBJ2-2; D not resolved. The CDR3 spans 13 residues. V lost 3 bases to trimming and J lost 7 bases, with 10 bases between them. CDR1 is SGHNT and CDR2 is YYREEE in the germline V gene (reference sequence). CDR3 nucleotide sequence: TGTGCCAGCAGCTCTATTTCCTTCGGGGAGCTGTTTTTT. It is translated as CASSSISFGELFF.

The CDR3 is CASSSSLRDRGAEAFF. CDR3 nucleotides: TGCGCCAGCAGCTCATCACTCCGGGACAGGGGTGCTGAAGCTTTCTTT. The chain has TRBV5-1 and TRBJ1-1; 10 nucleotides align to TRBD1. The trim removed 3 bases at V and 6 bases at J, leaving 11 bases unmatched. Germline CDR1 SGHRS, CDR2 YFSETQ. The CDR3 totals 16 residues.

The chain links TRBV5-1 to TRBJ1-1; 10 nucleotides line up with TRBD1. J gave up 6 bases and V 0 bases, and 2 bases lay outside the gene matches. Germline-derived CDR1 and CDR2 are SGHRS and YFSETQ. There are 14 residues in the CDR3. CDR3 residues: CASSLDGQGAEAFF. Written as DNA, the CDR3 is TGCGCCAGCAGCTTGGATGGACAGGGGGCTGAAGCTTTCTTT.